This T cell receptor beta chain is from a study of blood T cell repertoires in COVID-19. Study-wide background: Samples of COVID-19 (acute and convalescent) were obtained from the United States, Italy and Spain.

V lost 1 base to trimming and J lost 0 bases, with 12 bases between them. The CDR3 consists of 17 residues. Germline V gene data show CDR1 as LGHNA and CDR2 as YSLEER. Methods used by the authors: Quantification of nucleated cells was approximated via reference gene primer amplification. The protocol was immunoSEQ multiplex PCR, while the TCRdb copy is restricted to in-frame clones and leaves out a portion. D and trimming come from the DNA, and the V and J calls and clone size come from that table. Of a few hundred thousand clones in the sample, around 84% were seen once. The sequencing sample was made of PBMCs or T cells enriched from blood (not recorded which). The chain recombines TRBV4-3 with TRBJ2-2; weak D call: TRBD2 (5 bases). The receptor's source is a young man with acute COVID-19. In DNA form, the CDR3 reads TGCGCCAGCAGCCAAGCAGCAGCGGTCGCGAACACCGGGGAGCTGTTTTTT. This codes for CASSQAAAVANTGELFF.